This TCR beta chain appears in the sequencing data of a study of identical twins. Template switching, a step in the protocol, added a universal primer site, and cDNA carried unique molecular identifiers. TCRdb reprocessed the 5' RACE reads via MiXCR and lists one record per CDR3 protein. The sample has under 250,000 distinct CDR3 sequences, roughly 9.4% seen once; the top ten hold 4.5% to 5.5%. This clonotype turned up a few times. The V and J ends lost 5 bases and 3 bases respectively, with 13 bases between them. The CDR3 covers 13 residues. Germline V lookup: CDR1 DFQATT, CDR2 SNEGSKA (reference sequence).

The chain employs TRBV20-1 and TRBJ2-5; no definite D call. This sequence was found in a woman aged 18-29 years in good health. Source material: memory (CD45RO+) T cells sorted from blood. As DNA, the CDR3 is TGCAGTGCTCCCCAGAGCTGGGAAGAGACCCAGTACTTC. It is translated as CSAPQSWEETQYF.